The source of this T cell receptor (beta chain) is a study of blood T cells in healthy people across ages. Using a J-beta primer mix together with a sample-barcoded 5' primer, a second PCR was run for roughly 7 to 12 cycles. TCRdb independently ran MiXCR on the 5' RACE reads; one entry per CDR3 protein. The sample has 580,000 or so distinct CDR3 sequences, 40% to 50% seen once. CDR3 length: 15 amino acids. Germline V gene data show CDR1 as MNHNY and CDR2 as SVGAGI (reference sequence). V dropped 2 bases and J dropped 7 bases, with 15 bases sitting between them. This clonotype was counted ten times or more.

The V call is TRBV6-6, the J call TRBJ1-5; D gene uncertain. The TCR was taken from an elderly man in good health. The sequencing input was blood. CDR3 bases: TGTGCCAGCAGTTACCAAGATCTATCGTCCCAGCCCCAGCATTTT. Its protein product is CASSYQDLSSQPQHF.